The present TCR beta chain was sequenced within a study of brain metastases from non-small cell lung cancer. This CDR3 region has 15 residues. The ends were cut back, 1 base at V and 0 bases at J, with 10 bases in the middle. From germline, CDR1 is SGHRS and CDR2 YFSETQ. This clone was seen only a few times. The sample carries other DNA sequences with the same CDR3. Using immunoSEQ multiplex PCR, the repertoire was profiled, and TCRdb retains in-frame clones only, with some absent. The table includes fewer than 15,000 clones, roughly four fifths detected once. Material for sequencing was primary lung tumor tissue. The V call is TRBV5-1, the J call TRBJ1-1; D unclear. This TCR came from a donor over 35 with non-small cell lung cancer. The CDR3, as DNA: TGCGCCAGCAGCTTGATCTGGGGTATGAACACTGAAGCTTTCTTT. Translated, it gives CASSLIWGMNTEAFF.